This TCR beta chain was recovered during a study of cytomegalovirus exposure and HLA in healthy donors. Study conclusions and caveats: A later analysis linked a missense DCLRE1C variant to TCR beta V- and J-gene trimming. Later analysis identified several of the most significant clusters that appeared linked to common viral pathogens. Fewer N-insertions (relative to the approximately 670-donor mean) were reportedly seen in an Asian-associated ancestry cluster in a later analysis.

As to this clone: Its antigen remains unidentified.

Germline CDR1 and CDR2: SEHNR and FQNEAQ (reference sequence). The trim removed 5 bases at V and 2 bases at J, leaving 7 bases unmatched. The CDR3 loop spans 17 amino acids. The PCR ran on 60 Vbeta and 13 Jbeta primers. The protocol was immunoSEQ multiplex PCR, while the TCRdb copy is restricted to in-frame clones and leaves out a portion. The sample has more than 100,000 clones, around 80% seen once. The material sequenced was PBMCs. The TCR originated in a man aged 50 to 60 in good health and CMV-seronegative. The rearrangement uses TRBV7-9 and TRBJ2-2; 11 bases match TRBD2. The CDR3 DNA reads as TGTGCCAGCAGCCAGCCTACTAGCGGGAGAAACACCGGGGAGCTGTTTTTT. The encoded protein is CASSQPTSGRNTGELFF.